In its sample, the clone carrying this T cell receptor beta chain was seen many times. Its antigen is unidentified. These data belong to a study of T-cell reconstitution after alpha-beta-depleted transplantation in children. Study-level points and caveats: Surviving recipient T cells and thymic progenitors produced the high day-60 TCRbeta diversity seen in some patients.

Unique molecular identifiers were incorporated during preparation of the TCRbeta library. TCRdb redid the calling of the PCR reads with MiXCR, one entry per CDR3 protein. The sample includes over 15,000 distinct CDR3 sequences, approximately 5.1% of them seen just once. This CDR3 is 14 amino acids long. This sample comprised PBMCs, obtained before TCRalphabeta/CD19-depleted stem cell transplant. The genes are TRBV21-1 and TRBJ1-1. TRBV21-1 is annotated as a pseudogene. The source is a boy younger than 18 with acute lymphoblastic leukemia, due to receive a stem cell transplant. For the CDR3, the DNA is TGTGCCAGCAGCAAAAGTGAATTGAACACTGAAGCTTTCTTT. Its protein is CASSKSELNTEAFF.